This entry features one TCR beta chain sequence. What it binds is not known. TCRdb called the reads again in MiXCR, with one record for every CDR3 protein. The sample contains roughly 920,000 distinct CDR3 sequences, less than 35% of which appear only once. The data stem from a study of T cell repertoires in cytomegalovirus infection. This CDR3 spans 14 amino acids. Germline V gene sequence: CDR1 SGHNT, CDR2 YYREEE (reference sequence). V lost 4 bases to trimming and J lost 1 base, with 11 bases between them. The TCR comes from a human donor in good health (CMV status not recorded). Some clones in this sample may be carry-over from other donors' samples. The sample in question was cultured CD8+ T cells from PBMCs, obtained from culture after CMV antigen stimulation. V usage is TRBV5-4 and J usage is TRBJ1-1, with no clear D. The DNA for the CDR3 is TGTGCCAGCAGCACAATGCTAGGGAACACTGAAGCTTTCTTT. As protein: CASSTMLGNTEAFF.